This T cell receptor beta chain was retrieved from a study of blood T cell repertoires in COVID-19. Study details: PBMCs, B-cell-depleted T cells, or T cells provided the cDNA or gDNA that made up the material.

The germline V and J ends were trimmed by 3 bases and 7 bases, with 10 bases remaining between them. This CDR3 is built from 13 residues. Germline CDR1 is DFQATT and CDR2 is SNEGSKA (reference sequence). This table comes from immunoSEQ multiplex PCR, and its TCRdb copy is limited to in-frame clones, with some not included. The table shows a few hundred thousand clones, with less than 90% occurring only once. Participant-reported clinical history was the basis for cohort assignment. The chain couples TRBV20-1 to TRBJ1-6, with D hard to call. The receptor was derived from a woman aged 45-59 years who had recovered from COVID-19. Material: PBMCs or T cells enriched from blood (not recorded which). CDR3 bases: TGCAGTGCTAGTGGCTCACTGAATTCACCCCTCCACTTT. The encoded protein is CSASGSLNSPLHF.